The rows below give T cell receptor beta chains drawn from one sample of a study of CD8 T cells in ankylosing spondylitis. TCRdb independently ran MiXCR on the 5' RACE reads; one entry per CDR3 protein. The data hold approximately 540,000 distinct CDR3 sequences, with approximately 12% observed a single time. The sequenced sample consisted of blood, either unsorted or a sorted T cell fraction (not recorded which). These receptor sequences come from a male donor with ankylosing spondylitis. Each CDR3 is given without its conserved first and last residue. Fields, in order: CDR3 protein, V gene, CDR3 length.

CDR3 protein: SALGLAGEETQY
V gene: TRBV20-1
CDR3 length: 12

CDR3 protein: ASLPGHSSGANVLT
V gene: TRBV10-3
CDR3 length: 14

CDR3 protein: ASSHATGQPEAF
V gene: TRBV4-2
CDR3 length: 12

CDR3 protein: ATSDWGRADTQY
V gene: TRBV24-1
CDR3 length: 12

CDR3 protein: ASSVATPLMHNEQF
V gene: TRBV9
CDR3 length: 14

CDR3 protein: ASSLDFNYGYT
V gene: TRBV12-3/TRBV12-4
CDR3 length: 11

CDR3 protein: ASSVDGADQPQH
V gene: TRBV9
CDR3 length: 12

CDR3 protein: ASSGSQNSPLH
V gene: TRBV7-2
CDR3 length: 11

CDR3 protein: ASSRLVGGEETQY
V gene: TRBV5-1
CDR3 length: 13

CDR3 protein: ASSLEDGDRSSYNEQF
V gene: TRBV5-5
CDR3 length: 16

CDR3 protein: AISESMAVNYGYT
V gene: TRBV10-3
CDR3 length: 13

CDR3 protein: ASSQNSNYGYT
V gene: TRBV3-1
CDR3 length: 11

CDR3 protein: SARRGSLANEQF
V gene: TRBV20-1
CDR3 length: 12

CDR3 protein: ASSSPLGVTDTQY
V gene: TRBV28
CDR3 length: 13

CDR3 protein: ASSHVGGRLAIPGPYNEQF
V gene: TRBV14
CDR3 length: 19

CDR3 protein: ATSRDLGRGGRLAKNIQY
V gene: TRBV15
CDR3 length: 18

CDR3 protein: ASTRQGGLGYT
V gene: TRBV4-1
CDR3 length: 11

CDR3 protein: SARAPAGGPEVNEQF
V gene: TRBV20-1
CDR3 length: 15

CDR3 protein: ASIPNRDRGGQPQH
V gene: TRBV19
CDR3 length: 14

CDR3 protein: SATTGDSYNEQF
V gene: TRBV20-1
CDR3 length: 12

CDR3 protein: ASSVREIALNEQF
V gene: TRBV9
CDR3 length: 13

CDR3 protein: SAPRRPRPEAF
V gene: TRBV20-1
CDR3 length: 11

CDR3 protein: ASRGLYETETNEQF
V gene: TRBV2
CDR3 length: 14

CDR3 protein: ASSLAREGQPQH
V gene: TRBV12-3/TRBV12-4
CDR3 length: 12

CDR3 protein: ASSKGGRGYNEQF
V gene: TRBV4-1
CDR3 length: 13

CDR3 protein: ASSLYYRGDTEAF
V gene: TRBV27
CDR3 length: 13

CDR3 protein: ATRRDRGNEQF
V gene: TRBV24-1
CDR3 length: 11

CDR3 protein: ARSESTGVAETQY
V gene: TRBV10-2
CDR3 length: 13

CDR3 protein: ASSLYSGGSTGTDTQY
V gene: TRBV5-5
CDR3 length: 16

CDR3 protein: ASSQEPDRIRNTQY
V gene: TRBV14
CDR3 length: 14

CDR3 protein: ASSIGLAGADTQY
V gene: TRBV5-1
CDR3 length: 13

CDR3 protein: ASSEVFGLAGYNEQF
V gene: TRBV6-1
CDR3 length: 15

CDR3 protein: SVDTQETQY
V gene: TRBV29-1
CDR3 length: 9

CDR3 protein: ASSGKGNEKLF
V gene: TRBV2
CDR3 length: 11

CDR3 protein: ATSRGKQGGTEAF
V gene: TRBV15
CDR3 length: 13

CDR3 protein: SARDLRTSGSSYEQY
V gene: TRBV20-1
CDR3 length: 15

CDR3 protein: ASSSLADEQF
V gene: TRBV7-2
CDR3 length: 10

CDR3 protein: ASSDSDRAKNIQY
V gene: TRBV27
CDR3 length: 13

CDR3 protein: ASSLDGEGAQY
V gene: TRBV11-2
CDR3 length: 11

CDR3 protein: ASSLSYTGELF
V gene: TRBV7-9
CDR3 length: 11

CDR3 protein: ASSPTAMNTEAF
V gene: TRBV12-3/TRBV12-4
CDR3 length: 12

CDR3 protein: ASSRPGFGSPLH
V gene: TRBV7-9
CDR3 length: 12

CDR3 protein: ASSAGLQETQY
V gene: TRBV6-1
CDR3 length: 11

CDR3 protein: ASSLGQGPEQY
V gene: TRBV11-2
CDR3 length: 11

CDR3 protein: ASSYGLAGVYEQF
V gene: TRBV7-6
CDR3 length: 13

CDR3 protein: ASSQASWSGELF
V gene: TRBV3-1
CDR3 length: 12

CDR3 protein: ASKRAVDSPLH
V gene: TRBV6-6
CDR3 length: 11

CDR3 protein: ASSFAGEAYGYT
V gene: TRBV5-1
CDR3 length: 12